What follows are 23 T cell receptor beta chains derived from one specimen sequenced in a study of Graves' ophthalmopathy and Graves' hyperthyroidism. The sequenced template was RNA, covering the TCR beta CDR3 region. The library came from an HTBI-primed first-round RT-PCR and a second-round multiplex PCR. Via MiXCR, TCRdb re-called the multiplex PCR reads, giving one row per CDR3 protein. Found here are around 660,000 distinct CDR3 sequences, just over 40% of them singletons; the top ten hold more than 3%. The material sequenced was peripheral blood. The receptors were gathered from an adult man with Graves' ophthalmopathy.

The chain links TRBV9 to TRBJ2-2; no firm D call. CDR3 length: 14 amino acids. V lost 0 bases and J 11 bases, leaving 14 bases between the germline ends. Germline V CDR1 and CDR2: SGDLS, YYNGEE. CDR3 coding DNA: TGTGCCAGCAGCGTAGGACCGACGGGTGGAGAGCTGTTTTTT. Amino acid sequence: CASSVGPTGGELFF.

This chain connects TRBV6-1 to TRBJ2-7; 7 nucleotides agree with TRBD1. The junction had 14 bases not matched to a gene; V was cut back by 6 bases and J by 3 bases. Germline V gene data show CDR1 as MNHNS and CDR2 as SASEGT. The CDR3 is made up of 16 amino acids. The DNA of the CDR3 is TGTGCCAGCAGCCCCGGTAGGGGGACAGTATACTACGAGCAGTACTTC. Encoded protein: CASSPGRGTVYYEQYF.

This clonotype was counted a few times. The chain recombines TRBV9 with TRBJ1-1; 8 bases fit TRBD1. Germline lookup yields CDR1 SGDLS and CDR2 YYNGEE. The J segment lost 9 bases and the V segment lost 0 bases, leaving 4 bases of the junction unmatched. The CDR3 contains 13 residues. The CDR3: CASSVAGGEKAFF. The CDR3 nucleotides are TGTGCCAGCAGCGTAGCAGGGGGCGAAAAAGCTTTCTTT.

This clonotype was counted many times. The chain couples TRBV24-1 to TRBJ2-5; tentative D call: TRBD1 (6 bases). CDR1 and CDR2 from the germline V gene are KGHDR and SFDVKD. V gave up 4 bases and J gave up 4 bases, with 12 bases separating them. The CDR3 is 14 residues long. CDR3 sequence (DNA): TGTGCCACCAGTGACTCCCTCAGGGGAGAGACCCAGTACTTC. It specifies CATSDSLRGETQYF.

A word on this clonotype: A much larger clone is a single base away; this may be a read error. The chain is built from TRBV20-1 and TRBJ2-5; TRBD2 matches at 10 bases. The V segment lost 1 base and the J segment 9 bases; nucleotides outside the gene matches: 14. There are 16 residues in the CDR3. From germline, CDR1 is DFQATT and CDR2 SNEGSKA (reference sequence). The DNA of the CDR3 is TGCAGTGCTAGAGGCGCGAGTAGCGGGGGGAGGGAGGCCCAGTACTTC. Translation gives CSARGASSGGREAQYF.

V is TRBV30 and J is TRBJ2-7; D remains unclear. This CDR3 has 14 residues. Germline CDR1 GTSNPN, CDR2 SVGIG (reference sequence). With 1 base removed from V and 0 bases from J, the gap between germline ends came to 10 bases. CDR3 nucleotides: TGTGCCTGGAGTGATGCGTATAGCTCCTACGAGCAGTACTTC. Translating gives CAWSDAYSSYEQYF.

This clonotype was detected ten times or more. The chain is built from TRBV4-3 and TRBJ2-7; 9 bases align to TRBD1. This CDR3 spans 15 amino acids. The J segment lost 0 bases and the V segment lost 3 bases, leaving 3 bases of the junction unmatched. CDR1 is LGHNA, CDR2 YSLEER, per germline. CDR3 residues: CASSQAGQGSYEQYF. CDR3 sequence (DNA): TGCGCCAGCAGCCAGGCGGGACAGGGCTCCTACGAGCAGTACTTC.

On this clonotype: One end of the junction varies from germline; a read error may be responsible. The J gene is TRBJ2-6, the V gene TRBV5-5, with D maybe TRBD2 (6 bases). Germline-derived CDR1 and CDR2 are SGHKS and YYEKEE (reference sequence). This CDR3 region has 17 residues. The CDR3 sequence: CASSLITTGAGGNVLTF. DNA for the CDR3: TGTGCCAGCAGCTTAATAACGACTGGGGCCGGGGGCAACGTCCTGACTTTC.

This clonotype was seen more than once but under ten times. A junction end diverges from the germline sequence, so it may reflect a read error. The rearrangement links TRBV10-3 to TRBJ1-2; D is ambiguous. In germline, CDR1 is ENHRY, CDR2 SYGVKD. This CDR3 region has 13 residues. The CDR3 nucleotides are TGTGCCAGCAGTTACGGAGGCATCCATGGCTACACCTTC. It is translated as CASSYGGIHGYTF.

This chain links TRBV5-1 with TRBJ1-1, with a tentative D call TRBD1 (5 bases). Germline loops: CDR1 SGHRS, CDR2 YFSETQ. The CDR3 has 14 amino acids. Trimming removed 5 bases at V and 0 bases at J, with 11 bases between. The CDR3 is CASRIDSMNTEAFF. CDR3 coding DNA: TGCGCCAGCAGAATTGACAGCATGAACACTGAAGCTTTCTTT.

In regard to this clonotype: This may come from a read error, since a much larger clone is one base off. The conserved final phenylalanine or tryptophan is absent from the CDR3, which likely points to a read error. The CDR3: CASSLARTGRIIAAGELFC. In DNA form, the CDR3 reads TGTGCCAGCAGCTTAGCCAGGACAGGGCGCATCATCGCGGCCGGGGAGCTGTTTTGT. The rearrangement joins TRBV7-8 to TRBJ2-2; 8 bases map to TRBD1. Germline V gene data show CDR1 as SGHVS and CDR2 as FQNEAQ. Trimming took 0 bases from V and 6 from J; bases not matched to a gene: 15. The CDR3 length is 19 residues.

This clonotype has just a few counts. The chain couples TRBV29-1 to TRBJ2-2, with D perhaps matching TRBD2 (6 bases). From germline, CDR1 is SQVTM and CDR2 ANQGSEA. This CDR3 has 14 residues. Trimming took 5 bases from V and 7 from J, leaving 17 bases between them. The CDR3 region has the DNA TGCAGCGTTTCTGGGGGGTGGTTGAGCGGGGAGCTGTTTTTT. Its protein product is CSVSGGWLSGELFF.

The chain employs TRBV14 and TRBJ2-7; D perhaps matches TRBD1 (6 bases). The CDR3 is 14 residues long. Trimming stripped 5 bases from V and 2 bases from J, with 13 bases between. Germline values: CDR1 SGHDN, CDR2 FVKESK. The CDR3 loop reads CASSYRDTAYEQYF. The CDR3 nucleotides are TGTGCCAGCAGCTACCGGGACACTGCCTACGAGCAGTACTTC.

There are many counts of this clonotype. This chain joins TRBV19 and TRBJ1-1; the D is unclear. CDR1 LNHDA and CDR2 SQIVND come from the germline V gene (reference sequence). The CDR3 runs to 15 residues. Trimming cost V 6 bases and J 4 bases, with 18 bases left between them. The CDR3 DNA sequence: TGTGCCAGTAGCACCCAGATGAAGCGGGCCACTGAAGCTTTCTTT. Residues: CASSTQMKRATEAFF.

The chain uses TRBV29-1 and TRBJ2-5, with 10 positions matching TRBD2. V was clipped by 6 bases and J by 1 base; unmatched bases: 8. Germline CDR1 and CDR2: SQVTM and ANQGSEA. The CDR3 is made up of 15 amino acids. The CDR3 nucleotides are TGCAGCGTGGCAGAACTAGCGGGACTCCAAGAGACCCAGTACTTC. It specifies CSVAELAGLQETQYF.

In this sample, this clonotype turned up many times. This chain uses TRBV5-6 with TRBJ2-5, with D perhaps given as TRBD1 or TRBD2 (6 bases each). Per germline, CDR1 SGHDT and CDR2 YYEEEE. V lost 6 bases and J 5 bases, leaving 14 bases between the germline ends. The CDR3 has 13 amino acids. In DNA, the CDR3 is TGTGCCAGCAACCTGGGGGGCGGTGAGACCCAGTACTTC. It specifies CASNLGGGETQYF.

The CDR3 sequence: CASSLEGHRDNSPLHF. The CDR3 DNA is TGTGCCAGCAGTTTAGAAGGACACCGAGATAATTCACCCCTCCACTTT. The chain recombines TRBV12-3 or TRBV12-4 with TRBJ1-6, with a tentative D call TRBD1 (5 bases). CDR3 size: 16 residues. V lost 1 base to trimming and J lost 5 bases, with 12 bases between them.

The chain recombines TRBV6-2 or TRBV6-3 with TRBJ1-2; a possible D gene is TRBD1 (6 bases). The CDR3 has 11 residues. Germline V CDR1 and CDR2: MNHEY, SVGEGT. In nucleotides, the CDR3 is TGTGCTAGAGATCCAGGGGATGGCTACACCTTC. The encoded protein is CARDPGDGYTF.

This clonotype appeared a few times. The V call is TRBV11-2, the J call TRBJ2-5; D uncertain. V lost 5 bases to trimming and J lost 0 bases, with 13 bases between them. This CDR3 region has 15 residues. Germline V gene lookup returns CDR1 SGHAT and CDR2 FQNNGV. The CDR3 DNA is TGTGCCAGCAGCGGTGGGTGGCGGAACCAAGAGACCCAGTACTTC. Translation: CASSGGWRNQETQYF.

The chain has TRBV3-1 and TRBJ2-5; TRBD2 agrees at 7 bases. This CDR3 contains 13 residues. V shed 5 bases and J 5 bases; nucleotides not matched to a gene: 5. Per germline, CDR1 LGHDT and CDR2 YNNKEL (reference sequence). CDR3 region: CASSKGLDETQYF. CDR3 DNA: TGTGCCAGCAGCAAAGGACTAGATGAGACCCAGTACTTC.

V is TRBV6-5 and J is TRBJ1-6, with no clear D. Germline V lookup: CDR1 MNHEY, CDR2 SVGAGI. V shed 5 bases and J shed 0 bases, with 8 bases lying between them. The CDR3 consists of 15 residues. CDR3 amino acids: CASSALRSYNSPLHF. Written as DNA, the CDR3 is TGTGCCAGCAGTGCTTTACGCTCCTATAATTCACCCCTCCACTTT.

The chain carries TRBV10-3 and TRBJ1-1, with TRBD1 as a possible D gene (5 bases). V was trimmed by 3 bases and J by 1 base, leaving 9 bases between them. The CDR3 contains 14 residues. The germline CDR1 and CDR2 sequences are ENHRY and SYGVKD. CDR3 residues: CAISEGTTNTEAFF. The DNA for the CDR3 is TGTGCCATCAGTGAAGGGACTACGAACACTGAAGCTTTCTTT.

This clonotype was found many times. This chain connects TRBV7-2 to TRBJ1-2, with TRBD1 identical over 8 bases. V was clipped by 5 bases and J by 8 bases; unmatched bases: 13. Germline CDR1 and CDR2: SGHTA and FQGNSA. This CDR3 is 15 amino acids long. The CDR3 loop reads CASSPPTGELRGYTF. The CDR3 DNA reads TGTGCCAGCAGCCCCCCGACAGGGGAGCTGAGAGGCTACACCTTC.